These 30 T cell receptor beta chains were all obtained from the same sample, sequenced in a study of cytomegalovirus exposure and HLA in healthy donors. With 60 Vbeta and 13 Jbeta primers, the PCR was carried out. Method: immunoSEQ multiplex PCR; TCRdb's copy keeps in-frame clones and lacks some. The table records about 180,000 clones, over 80% of them present only once. Sequencing used PBMCs. The origin of the receptors is a boy aged 2 to 10 in good health and CMV-seronegative.

The V gene is TRBV7-9, the J gene TRBJ2-2, with TRBD2 matching 7 bases. The CDR3 has 16 amino acids. Trimming cost V 5 bases and J 1 base; bases outside gene matches: 7. The germline CDR1 and CDR2 sequences are SEHNR and FQNEAQ (reference sequence). The CDR3 sequence: CASSPALAVNTGELFF. The CDR3 region has the DNA TGTGCCAGCAGCCCCGCTCTAGCGGTGAACACCGGGGAGCTGTTTTTT.

J is TRBJ2-5 and V is TRBV11-2; 7 positions match TRBD1. V lost 4 bases and J lost 7; bases outside the gene matches: 6. Looked up from germline, CDR1 is SGHAT and CDR2 is FQNNGV. This CDR3 comprises 13 residues. The CDR3 loop is CASSSDRVGTQYF. The CDR3 coding sequence is TGTGCCAGCAGCTCTGACAGGGTTGGGACCCAGTACTTC.

The chain employs TRBV30 and TRBJ2-3; 7 nucleotides agree with TRBD2. With V trimmed by 0 bases and J by 2 bases, 8 bases remained unmatched. Germline V gives CDR1 GTSNPN, CDR2 SVGIG (reference sequence). The length of the CDR3 is 16 residues. CDR3: CAWSVHQRGYTDTQYF. The DNA of the CDR3 is TGTGCCTGGAGTGTACACCAGCGGGGCTACACAGATACGCAGTATTTT.

V usage is TRBV29-1 and J usage is TRBJ1-1, with D perhaps TRBD1 (5 bases). Between the trimmed V and J ends, which lost 0 bases and 1 base, there was a span of 15 bases. CDR3 length equals 16 residues. The germline CDR1 and CDR2 sequences are SQVTM and ANQGSEA. The CDR3 protein is CSVEDERGPPNTEAFF. CDR3 nucleotide sequence: TGCAGCGTTGAAGATGAAAGGGGCCCGCCGAACACTGAAGCTTTCTTT.

This chain links TRBV27 with TRBJ1-2; TRBD1 aligns across 8 bases. V was clipped by 6 bases and J by 4 bases; unmatched bases: 4. This CDR3 is 13 amino acids long. Germline CDR1 and CDR2: MNHEY and SMNVEV (reference sequence). Here the CDR3 reads CASRQGVTYGYTF. The DNA of the CDR3 is TGTGCCAGCAGACAGGGGGTGACCTATGGCTACACCTTC.

V gene TRBV30 combines with J gene TRBJ1-3; D is perhaps TRBD1 (5 bases). Germline loops: CDR1 GTSNPN, CDR2 SVGIG (reference sequence). V dropped 0 bases and J dropped 0 bases, with 9 bases sitting between them. The CDR3 contains 15 residues. This CDR3 is CAWSVGGPSGNTIYF. CDR3 nucleotide sequence: TGTGCCTGGAGTGTGGGGGGTCCCTCTGGAAACACCATATATTTT.

The chain employs TRBV7-9 and TRBJ1-1, with TRBD1 matching over 9 bases. J was trimmed by 10 bases and V by 8 bases; bases with no gene match: 14. Per the germline V gene, CDR1 is SEHNR and CDR2 is FQNEAQ (reference sequence). CDR3 length: 14 amino acids. For the CDR3, the DNA is TGTGCCAGCGGCAGACAGGGGGAGGGAGTTGGAGCTTTCTTT. Its protein is CASGRQGEGVGAFF.

The genes are TRBV5-8 and TRBJ1-6; no clear D gene. This CDR3 has 14 amino acids. The V and J ends lost 0 bases and 5 bases respectively, with 6 bases between them. The germline CDR1 and CDR2 sequences are SGHTS and YDEGEE. The CDR3 reads CASSLGQNNSPLHF. In DNA, the CDR3 is TGTGCCAGCAGCTTGGGACAAAATAATTCACCCCTCCACTTT.

This chain joins TRBV5-8 and TRBJ2-1; D possibly corresponds to TRBD2 (7 bases). The germline V and J ends were trimmed by 2 bases and 3 bases, with 12 bases remaining between them. The CDR3 is 15 amino acids. Germline V lookup: CDR1 SGHTS, CDR2 YDEGEE. The CDR3 reads CASSFRGAGYNEQFF. In DNA, the CDR3 is TGTGCCAGCAGCTTCCGGGGGGCGGGCTACAATGAGCAGTTCTTC.

The CDR3 region has the DNA TGTGCCAGCAGCCAAGATCATGGTCAGGTGAACACTGAAGCTTTCTTT. Translated: CASSQDHGQVNTEAFF. The chain couples TRBV14 to TRBJ1-1; D unresolved. The V gene's germline CDR1 is SGHDN and CDR2 FVKESK. The CDR3 spans 16 residues. V shed 0 bases and J shed 0 bases, with 11 bases lying between them.

V usage is TRBV18 and J usage is TRBJ1-3; 10 bases match TRBD1. CDR1 and CDR2 from the germline V gene are KGHSH and LQKENI. V trimming: 2 bases; J trimming: 9 bases; junction bases outside the gene matches: 4. The CDR3 consists of 14 residues. CDR3 in amino acids: CASSPYGTGATIYF. For the CDR3, the DNA is TGTGCCAGCTCACCATACGGGACAGGGGCCACCATATATTTT.

The J gene is TRBJ1-2, the V gene TRBV15; maybe TRBD1 (5 bases). Germline CDR1 and CDR2: LNHNV and YYDKDF (reference sequence). V shed 5 bases and J shed 4 bases, with 14 bases lying between them. The CDR3 has 14 amino acids. CDR3 sequence (DNA): TGTGCCACCAGCCGCGGGACCGACAGCTATGGCTACACCTTC. Amino acid sequence: CATSRGTDSYGYTF.

The J gene is TRBJ2-7, the V gene TRBV27; weak D call: TRBD1 (5 bases). Trimming pared 1 base from V and 2 bases from J, leaving 12 bases between. The germline V gene encodes CDR1 MNHEY and CDR2 SMNVEV (reference sequence). CDR3 length equals 15 residues. The CDR3 DNA follows: TGTGCCAGCAGTTTATATCAAGGGGCACCCTACGAGCAGTACTTC. Translation gives CASSLYQGAPYEQYF.

This chain uses TRBV6-5 with TRBJ1-1; D may be TRBD1 (6 bases). V lost 7 bases and J lost 1, with 13 bases in between. CDR3 length: 14 residues. Looked up from germline, CDR1 is MNHEY and CDR2 is SVGAGI. CDR3 amino acids: CASMSGGANTEAFF. The CDR3 DNA reads as TGTGCCAGCATGAGTGGGGGGGCGAACACTGAAGCTTTCTTT.

This clone is medium-sized. V is TRBV19 and J is TRBJ1-1; D is perhaps TRBD1 (5 bases). The V gene's germline CDR1 is LNHDA and CDR2 SQIVND (reference sequence). This CDR3 region has 15 residues. V lost 5 bases and J 6 bases, leaving 19 bases between the germline ends. The CDR3 loop reads CASSSLGRFAPEAFF. The CDR3 coding sequence is TGTGCCAGTAGTTCCCTGGGGCGTTTCGCACCTGAAGCTTTCTTT.

This clone was detected only a few times. V and J are TRBV5-6 and TRBJ2-7, with TRBD1 identical over 7 bases. Germline V gives CDR1 SGHDT, CDR2 YYEEEE. Germline trimming cut 4 bases from V and 1 base from J; bases unmatched to any gene: 5. The CDR3 spans 14 residues. The CDR3 sequence: CASSSKTGSYEQYF. The CDR3 DNA sequence: TGTGCCAGCAGCAGTAAGACAGGGTCCTACGAGCAGTACTTC. Variable domain in full (rest from reference TRBV5-6 and TRBJ2-7): DAGVTQSPTHLIKTRGQQVTLRCSPKSGHDTVSWYQQALGQGPQFIFQYYEEEERQRGNFPDRFSGHQFPNYSSELNVNALLLGDSALYLCASSSKTGSYEQYFGPGTRLTVT.

The rearrangement uses TRBV7-9 and TRBJ2-5; 7 bases fit TRBD2. V trimming: 0 bases; J trimming: 2 bases; junction bases outside the gene matches: 3. The V gene's germline CDR1 is SEHNR and CDR2 FQNEAQ (reference sequence). CDR3 length: 15 residues. CDR3 region: CASSLAVGGQETQYF. The CDR3 DNA is TGTGCCAGCAGCTTAGCCGTGGGGGGGCAAGAGACCCAGTACTTC.

The chain is built from TRBV5-6 and TRBJ2-5, with 16 positions matching TRBD2. The CDR3 is 17 amino acids. V shed 4 bases and J 5 bases; nucleotides not matched to a gene: 8. Per the germline V gene, CDR1 is SGHDT and CDR2 is YYEEEE. CDR3 bases: TGTGCCAGCAGCCCCGGGGGGACTAGCGGGAGGGAGGAGACCCAGTACTTC. It codes for CASSPGGTSGREETQYF.

The rearrangement links TRBV5-1 to TRBJ1-2; possible D gene TRBD1, 5 bases. The CDR3 extends over 14 amino acids. CDR1 SGHRS and CDR2 YFSETQ come from the germline V gene. The germline V and J ends were trimmed by 0 bases and 2 bases, with 8 bases remaining between them. CDR3 amino acids: CASSLEAGNYGYTF. The DNA of the CDR3 is TGCGCCAGCAGCTTGGAGGCAGGGAACTATGGCTACACCTTC.

The J gene is TRBJ2-1, the V gene TRBV4-1; maybe TRBD2 (5 bases). The CDR3 covers 17 residues. V lost 4 bases, J lost 0 bases, and 16 bases lay in between. Germline V gene sequence: CDR1 MGHRA, CDR2 YSYEKL. CDR3 nucleotides: TGCGCCAGCAGCCTTCTGAGCCAGCGGATCTCCTACAATGAGCAGTTCTTC. Translated: CASSLLSQRISYNEQFF.

A single count supports this clone. The chain uses TRBV4-3 and TRBJ1-5; D ambiguous. The CDR3 length is 15 residues. CDR1 and CDR2 (germline): LGHNA, YSLEER. The V end lost 0 bases, the J end lost 7 bases, and 13 bases lay between the germline ends. CDR3 in DNA: TGCGCCAGCAGCCAAGATAGCGGGGAGGGCCAGCCCCAGCATTTT. This encodes CASSQDSGEGQPQHF.

This clone appeared a single time. This chain links TRBV7-9 with TRBJ1-2; 8 bases fit TRBD1. Germline CDR1 reads SEHNR; CDR2 reads FQNEAQ (reference sequence). V gave up 10 bases and J gave up 6 bases; unmatched junction bases: 7. CDR3 length equals 12 residues. CDR3 in DNA: TGTGCCATCCAGGGGGCTTCTGATGGCTACACCTTC. It encodes CAIQGASDGYTF.

The chain has TRBV6-5 and TRBJ1-6, with 7 nucleotides matching TRBD1. Per the germline V gene, CDR1 is MNHEY and CDR2 is SVGAGI. The ends lost 7 bases at V and 4 bases at J; junction bases unmatched: 4. CDR3 size: 14 residues. CDR3 region: CASTLTGYNSPLHF. Here the CDR3 DNA reads TGTGCCAGCACCTTGACAGGGTATAATTCACCCCTCCACTTT.

Here the CDR3 DNA reads TGTGCCAGCAGTCCAACAGGACAGATTGGCTACACCTTC. Amino acid sequence: CASSPTGQIGYTF. V usage is TRBV27 and J usage is TRBJ1-2, with D perhaps TRBD1 (6 bases). CDR3 length equals 13 residues. CDR1 and CDR2 from the germline V gene are MNHEY and SMNVEV (reference sequence). Trimming pared 5 bases from V and 7 bases from J, leaving 14 bases between.

This clone was observed a few times. In DNA, the CDR3 is TGTGCCAGCAGCCAAGGTGGCAGGGGGGTGTACGAGCAGTACTTC. Its protein product is CASSQGGRGVYEQYF. The rearrangement joins TRBV14 to TRBJ2-7, with D perhaps matching TRBD1 (7 bases). Between the trimmed V and J ends, which lost 1 base and 4 bases, there was a span of 14 bases. CDR3 length equals 15 residues. The germline CDR1 and CDR2 sequences are SGHDN and FVKESK.

This clone was observed a handful of times. This sequence joins TRBV12-5 and TRBJ1-2; 8 bases align to TRBD1. With 7 bases clipped from V and 2 bases from J, the junction kept 9 bases outside the gene matches. Germline values: CDR1 LGHNT, CDR2 FRNRAP. This CDR3 is built from 15 residues. The CDR3 DNA is TGTGCTAGTGCCAGAACAGGGGGATTAAACTATGGCTACACCTTC. This gives the protein CASARTGGLNYGYTF.

The chain combines TRBV30 with TRBJ2-1, with TRBD1 as a possible D gene (6 bases). Between the trimmed V and J ends, which lost 3 bases and 12 bases, there was a span of 12 bases. The germline gives CDR1 GTSNPN, CDR2 SVGIG (reference sequence). The CDR3 is 11 amino acids. The CDR3 region is CAWRRGIGQFF. CDR3 nucleotides: TGTGCCTGGAGAAGGGGGATAGGGCAGTTCTTC. Complete variable domain (other parts from reference TRBV30 and TRBJ2-1): SQTIHQWPATLVQPVGSPLSLECTVEGTSNPNLYWYRQAAGRGLQLLFYSVGIGQISSEVPQNLSASRPQDRQFILSSKKLLLSDSGFYLCAWRRGIGQFFGPGTRLTVL.

V and J are TRBV15 and TRBJ2-2; TRBD1 agrees at 10 bases. CDR1 LNHNV and CDR2 YYDKDF come from the germline V gene (reference sequence). This CDR3 is 16 amino acids long. Trimming removed 3 bases from V and 5 bases from J; junction bases left unmatched: 6. CDR3 sequence: CATSSPSGQGTGELFF. CDR3 nucleotide sequence: TGTGCCACCAGCAGTCCCTCGGGACAGGGGACCGGGGAGCTGTTTTTT.

This clone was seen a handful of times. The chain combines TRBV6-6 with TRBJ2-7; 7 bases line up with TRBD1. CDR1 and CDR2 from the germline V gene are MNHNY and SVGAGI (reference sequence). This CDR3 spans 11 amino acids. V trimming: 6 bases; J trimming: 4 bases; junction bases outside the gene matches: 0. For the CDR3, the DNA is TGTGCCAGCAGACAGGGGTACGAGCAGTACTTC. Translation gives CASRQGYEQYF.

The chain recombines TRBV11-2 with TRBJ1-1, with unresolved D. The CDR3 is 13 residues long. Trimming cost V 3 bases and J 2 bases, with 7 bases left between them. Germline CDR1 is SGHAT and CDR2 is FQNNGV. CDR3 DNA: TGTGCCAGCAGCTTCAAAATCAACACTGAAGCTTTCTTT. Translation gives CASSFKINTEAFF.